Listed below are T cell receptor beta chains from one sample, sequenced in a study of blood T cell repertoires in COVID-19. The repertoire was sequenced with immunoSEQ multiplex PCR; TCRdb's copy has only in-frame clones and lacks some. The repertoire consists of roughly 130,000 clones, with 84% occurring once and the leading ten covering about 8.1%. Material for sequencing was peripheral blood. These receptors were taken from a man in his thirties or forties with COVID-19, enrolled during active disease. Each CDR3 is given with its conserved first and last residue. The order of the fields is CDR3 length, J gene, V gene, D gene, clone size, CDR3 protein, CDR3 DNA. D genes are given only for firm matches. A clone size is listed for some rows: how often the clone was seen (once, few, many), or a class if it is expanded.

12	TRBJ1-1	TRBV5-4	TRBD1	.	CASSGTGVEAFF	TGTGCCAGCAGCGGGACAGGGGTGGAAGCTTTCTTT
13	TRBJ2-3	TRBV6-5	.	.	CASSSRARDTQYF	TGTGCCAGCAGTTCCAGGGCACGGGATACGCAGTATTTT
16	TRBJ1-3	TRBV2	.	.	CASSQEGRWSGNTIYF	TGTGCCAGCAGCCAGGAAGGTCGGTGGTCGGGAAACACCATATATTTT
15	TRBJ1-2	TRBV9	.	.	CASSARDTGISGYTF	TGTGCCAGCAGCGCCCGGGACACCGGGATCAGTGGCTACACCTTC
16	TRBJ2-7	TRBV11-2	.	once	CASSLYVGGESYEQYF	TGTGCCAGCAGCTTATATGTAGGGGGGGAGTCCTACGAGCAGTACTTC
17	TRBJ2-7	TRBV9	TRBD2	.	CASSVAPGTSGAYEQYF	TGTGCCAGCAGCGTAGCTCCTGGGACTAGCGGTGCCTACGAGCAGTACTTC
15	TRBJ2-2	TRBV7-2	TRBD1	.	CASSVQGIGTGELFF	TGTGCCAGCAGCGTACAGGGGATAGGCACCGGGGAGCTGTTTTTT
13	TRBJ1-5	TRBV28	TRBD1	few	CASNRGLAQPQHF	TGTGCCAGCAACAGGGGGCTTGCTCAGCCCCAGCATTTT
15	TRBJ1-6	TRBV19	TRBD1	.	CASQFPGQGNSPLHF	TGTGCCAGCCAGTTCCCGGGACAGGGTAATTCACCCCTCCACTTT
14	TRBJ1-2	TRBV27	.	.	CASSLSRVGSGYTF	TGTGCCAGCAGTTTATCGAGGGTGGGGAGTGGCTACACCTTC
15	TRBJ1-6	TRBV27	.	.	CASSLYGPGLSPLHF	TGTGCCAGCAGTTTATACGGTCCGGGACTCTCACCCCTCCACTTT
13	TRBJ1-3	TRBV9	.	.	CASSLPSGNTIYF	TGTGCCAGCAGCCTCCCCTCTGGAAACACCATATATTTT
15	TRBJ2-3	TRBV4-1	TRBD2	.	CASSQGTRNTDTQYF	TGCGCCAGCAGCCAAGGGACTAGGAACACAGATACGCAGTATTTT
14	TRBJ2-7	TRBV9	TRBD2	.	CASSAGLAPYEQYF	TGTGCCAGCAGCGCGGGACTAGCGCCGTACGAGCAGTACTTC
21	TRBJ2-7	TRBV28	TRBD2	.	CASSLYPAVTSGRPLSYEQYF	TGTGCCAGCAGTTTATACCCCGCCGTGACTAGCGGGCGCCCTTTATCTTACGAGCAGTACTTC
15	TRBJ2-5	TRBV28	TRBD2	.	CASTTRLAGVETQYF	TGTGCCAGCACTACTCGACTAGCGGGAGTAGAGACCCAGTACTTC
14	TRBJ2-7	TRBV5-1	TRBD2	once	CASTPGGAKDEQYF	TGCGCCAGCACCCCCGGGGGGGCGAAGGACGAGCAGTACTTC